This TCR beta chain appears in the sequencing data of a study of CD8 T cells in ankylosing spondylitis. General observations from the study: In ankylosing spondylitis blood, a motif of fewer than 10 highly homologous TCR beta variants appeared characteristic. Matched ankylosing spondylitis synovial fluid reportedly showed significant enrichment of disease-linked clones. Disease-linked clones bore a CD8+ phenotype, appearing relatively rarely in peripheral blood.

As the method for making TCR beta libraries, quantitative 5'-RACE with molecular barcodes was used. TCRdb reanalysed the 5' RACE reads using MiXCR and keeps one entry per CDR3 protein. The sample has 130,000 to 150,000 distinct CDR3 sequences, roughly 7.7% seen once. With respect to this clonotype: No antigen is known for it.

Germline CDR1 and CDR2: DFQATT and SNEGSKA (reference sequence). The CDR3 length is 17 residues. V was trimmed by 3 bases and J by 6 bases, leaving 25 bases between them. The chain uses TRBV20-1 and TRBJ2-3, with D possibly TRBD1 on 6 matching bases. This clonotype was sampled from a male donor with ankylosing spondylitis. Sequencing input: synovial fluid, either unsorted or a sorted T cell fraction (not recorded which). CDR3 in amino acids: CSASLGGRGTGSDTQYF. The DNA for the CDR3 is TGCAGTGCTAGCCTGGGTGGAAGGGGGACGGGTTCGGATACGCAGTATTTT.